The 26 T cell receptor beta chains reported below all come from one sample, sequenced in a study of cytomegalovirus exposure and HLA in healthy donors. Data came from immunoSEQ multiplex PCR; TCRdb stores just in-frame clones and leaves some out. The data show over 100,000 clones, with roughly 89% seen just once and 1% to 1.5% held by the top ten. The sample taken for sequencing was PBMCs. The receptors originated from a woman aged 18-35 years in good health and CMV-seronegative.

The rearrangement uses TRBV7-3 and TRBJ2-3; TRBD2 matches 8 bases. The trim removed 6 bases at V and 3 bases at J, leaving 14 bases unmatched. Germline V lookup: CDR1 SGHTA, CDR2 FQGTGA. The length of the CDR3 is 17 residues. This chain's CDR3 is CASSPGVAGGLTDTQYF. CDR3 bases: TGTGCCAGCAGTCCAGGAGTTGCGGGGGGCCTTACAGATACGCAGTATTTT.

With regard to this clone: Distinct nucleotide sequences in the sample also encode this CDR3. The rearrangement joins TRBV2 to TRBJ1-6; the match to TRBD1 covers 8 bases. V was clipped by 7 bases and J by 8 bases; unmatched bases: 10. The CDR3 has 15 residues. Germline V CDR1 and CDR2: SNHLY, FYNNEI. DNA for the CDR3: TGTGCCAGCAAAACCAGGACAGGGTGGGATTCACCCCTCCACTTT. Residues: CASKTRTGWDSPLHF.

The gene calls are TRBV2 and TRBJ2-1, with D possibly matching TRBD2 (6 bases). CDR1 SNHLY and CDR2 FYNNEI come from the germline V gene. V gave up 11 bases and J gave up 1 base, with 18 bases separating them. The CDR3 runs to 15 residues. The CDR3 loop reads CACRGDLWSYNEQFF. As DNA, the CDR3 is TGTGCCTGCCGCGGGGATTTATGGTCCTACAATGAGCAGTTCTTC.

V gene TRBV19 combines with J gene TRBJ1-2; 9 nucleotides match TRBD1. The CDR3 spans 13 residues. Germline CDR1 is LNHDA and CDR2 is SQIVND (reference sequence). V was pared by 4 bases and J by 4 bases, with 1 base of the junction left unmatched. This chain's CDR3 is CASSRTGVYGYTF. Here the CDR3 DNA reads TGTGCCAGTAGTAGGACAGGGGTCTATGGCTACACCTTC.

V is TRBV5-5 and J is TRBJ1-1; a possible D gene is TRBD1 (5 bases). Trimming removed 0 bases at V and 1 base at J, with 10 bases between. The CDR3 contains 15 residues. Germline V gene sequence: CDR1 SGHKS, CDR2 YYEKEE (reference sequence). CDR3: CASSLEGTGNTEAFF. The CDR3 DNA follows: TGTGCCAGCAGCTTGGAGGGAACAGGGAACACTGAAGCTTTCTTT.

The gene calls are TRBV9 and TRBJ2-3; D gene ambiguous. CDR1 and CDR2 (germline): SGDLS, YYNGEE. Trimming pared 3 bases from V and 3 bases from J, leaving 2 bases between. The CDR3 covers 11 residues. This CDR3 is CASSATDTQYF. CDR3 nucleotides: TGTGCCAGCAGCGCTACAGATACGCAGTATTTT.

V usage is TRBV27 and J usage is TRBJ1-2; 10 bases are a match to TRBD1. This CDR3 comprises 16 residues. J lost 4 bases, V lost 5 bases, and 10 bases had no gene match. CDR1 is MNHEY and CDR2 is SMNVEV in the germline V gene (reference sequence). Here the CDR3 reads CASSPRIGQGGYGYTF. CDR3 DNA sequence: TGTGCCAGCAGTCCCCGAATCGGACAGGGGGGCTATGGCTACACCTTC.

This chain links TRBV6-6 with TRBJ2-5; D is perhaps TRBD2 (5 bases). Germline CDR1 MNHNY, CDR2 SVGAGI (reference sequence). CDR3 length: 12 amino acids. Trimming removed 6 bases at V and 4 bases at J, with 9 bases between. The CDR3 coding sequence is TGTGCCAGCAGGGCCGAGGGAGAGACCCAGTACTTC. Translating gives CASRAEGETQYF.

The chain recombines TRBV5-1 with TRBJ1-1; 9 bases agree with TRBD1. V shed 4 bases and J 11 bases; nucleotides not matched to a gene: 9. Germline V gene data show CDR1 as SGHRS and CDR2 as YFSETQ. CDR3 length equals 13 residues. For the CDR3, the DNA is TGCGCCAGCAGCCCGGACAGGGGCTCGTGGGCTTTCTTT. This sequence encodes CASSPDRGSWAFF.

V gene TRBV19 combines with J gene TRBJ1-1; no clear D gene. V was trimmed by 4 bases and J by 0 bases, leaving 12 bases between them. The CDR3 contains 15 residues. Germline lookup yields CDR1 LNHDA and CDR2 SQIVND (reference sequence). The CDR3 loop is CASSKGNRLNTEAFF. DNA for the CDR3: TGTGCCAGTAGTAAAGGTAACAGACTGAACACTGAAGCTTTCTTT.

This chain uses TRBV11-2 with TRBJ1-1; weak D call: TRBD1 (5 bases). The CDR3 has 13 residues. Germline CDR1 and CDR2: SGHAT and FQNNGV. With 5 bases removed from V and 1 base from J, the gap between germline ends came to 8 bases. The CDR3 DNA is TGTGCCAGCAGCACCAGGGAGAACACTGAAGCTTTCTTT. Translated: CASSTRENTEAFF. Full variable domain (missing parts from reference TRBV11-2 and TRBJ1-1): EAGVAQSPRYKIIEKRQSVAFWCNPISGHATLYWYQQILGQGPKLLIQFQNNGVVDDSQLPKDRFSAERLKGVDSTLKIQPAKLEDSAVYLCASSTRENTEAFFGQGTRLTVV.

In DNA, the CDR3 is TGTGCCAGCAGTTCCTCACAGGGGCGGGAGACCCAGTACTTC. Its translation: CASSSSQGRETQYF. The J gene is TRBJ2-5, the V gene TRBV6-5; 7 bases are a match to TRBD1. V lost 4 bases to trimming and J lost 5 bases; unmatched junction nucleotides: 7. The CDR3 totals 14 residues. Germline V gives CDR1 MNHEY, CDR2 SVGAGI.

This chain uses TRBV5-1 with TRBJ2-5, with D perhaps TRBD1 (6 bases). Germline loops: CDR1 SGHRS, CDR2 YFSETQ. The CDR3 totals 15 residues. With 2 bases removed from V and 4 bases from J, the gap between germline ends came to 15 bases. CDR3 loop: CASSFQGQSGETQYF. CDR3 bases: TGCGCCAGCAGCTTTCAAGGACAGAGTGGAGAGACCCAGTACTTC.

Written as DNA, the CDR3 is TGTGCCACCAGCAGAGATGGAGAGGCTTTCTTT. Residues: CATSRDGEAFF. The V and J genes are TRBV15 and TRBJ1-1; D not certain. V was trimmed by 0 bases and J by 11 bases, leaving 7 bases between them. The CDR3 has 11 residues. CDR1 is LNHNV and CDR2 is YYDKDF in the germline V gene (reference sequence).

Points on this clone: Mismatch with germline at one junction end may stem from a read error. V is TRBV4-2 and J is TRBJ1-1; 9 nucleotides line up with TRBD1. Per germline, CDR1 LGHNA and CDR2 YNFKEQ. This CDR3 has 13 residues. This CDR3 is CASSQPGQGVMVF. CDR3 in DNA: TGTGCCAGCAGCCAGCCGGGACAGGGTGTTATGGTATTT.

V and J are TRBV7-3 and TRBJ1-1; D remains unclear. Germline V gene sequence: CDR1 SGHTA, CDR2 FQGTGA. The length of the CDR3 is 11 residues. Trimming stripped 5 bases from V and 7 bases from J, with 8 bases between. CDR3 DNA sequence: TGTGCCAGCAGCAGGGAGGATGAAGCTTTCTTT. Its translation is CASSREDEAFF.

The chain combines TRBV6-1 with TRBJ1-3, with 10 bases fitting TRBD1. This CDR3 is built from 15 residues. Per the germline V gene, CDR1 is MNHNS and CDR2 is SASEGT. The V and J ends lost 4 bases and 3 bases, in that order; junction bases with no gene match: 3. The DNA for the CDR3 is TGTGCCAGCAGTGTGGACAGGGGGTTTGGAAACACCATATATTTT. Amino acids: CASSVDRGFGNTIYF.

This chain joins TRBV19 and TRBJ2-1, with TRBD2 matching 9 bases. Germline V gives CDR1 LNHDA, CDR2 SQIVND (reference sequence). This CDR3 is 16 amino acids long. V shed 3 bases and J 0 bases; nucleotides not matched to a gene: 3. This CDR3 reads CASSITSGHSYNEQFF. Written as DNA, the CDR3 is TGTGCCAGTAGTATTACTAGCGGGCACTCCTACAATGAGCAGTTCTTC.

The chain is built from TRBV7-3 and TRBJ1-6, with TRBD1 identical over 7 bases. This CDR3 has 14 amino acids. CDR1 and CDR2 (germline): SGHTA, FQGTGA. V was clipped by 2 bases and J by 6 bases; unmatched bases: 1. The DNA for the CDR3 is TGTGCCAGCAGCTTAGGACAGGTTAATTCACCCCTCCACTTT. This sequence encodes CASSLGQVNSPLHF.

In this sample, this clone turned up once. The chain links TRBV7-3 to TRBJ2-1, with 8 bases lining up with TRBD2. V was pared by 4 bases and J by 8 bases, with 7 bases of the junction left unmatched. This CDR3 region has 14 residues. Looked up from germline, CDR1 is SGHTA and CDR2 is FQGTGA. This CDR3 is CASSSGLAWDEQFF. The DNA for the CDR3 is TGTGCCAGCAGCTCCGGACTAGCTTGGGATGAGCAGTTCTTC.

The CDR3 region has the DNA TGTGCCACCAGCGACGGACATCCATCAACGGCAGATACGCAGTATTTT. Protein: CATSDGHPSTADTQYF. This chain joins TRBV15 and TRBJ2-3, with a weak D call TRBD1 (5 bases). V was pared by 5 bases and J by 4 bases, with 19 bases between. The CDR3 runs 16 residues. The germline gives CDR1 LNHNV, CDR2 YYDKDF (reference sequence).

This clone has only one observation. This chain connects TRBV7-9 to TRBJ2-1; a possible D gene is TRBD2 (5 bases). Germline values: CDR1 SEHNR, CDR2 FQNEAQ (reference sequence). This CDR3 spans 15 amino acids. V was shortened by 3 bases and J by 4 bases, with 13 bases between the two germline ends. The CDR3 nucleotides are TGTGCCAGCAGCTTTGACGGGGTAGGGTACAATGAGCAGTTCTTC. It translates to CASSFDGVGYNEQFF.

This sequence joins TRBV6-5 and TRBJ2-3; TRBD2 agrees at 11 bases. This CDR3 has 15 amino acids. CDR1 is MNHEY, CDR2 SVGAGI, per germline. Germline trimming cut 6 bases from V and 2 bases from J; bases unmatched to any gene: 4. CDR3 in amino acids: CASSQTSGATDTQYF. In DNA form, the CDR3 reads TGTGCCAGCAGCCAGACTAGCGGGGCCACAGATACGCAGTATTTT.

The chain employs TRBV5-1 and TRBJ2-1, with TRBD2 matching 8 bases. Germline CDR1 is SGHRS and CDR2 is YFSETQ. The CDR3 totals 16 residues. V trimming: 4 bases; J trimming: 0 bases; junction bases outside the gene matches: 6. The DNA for the CDR3 is TGCGCCAGCAGCCCTTCGGGGGGGAGCTCCTACAATGAGCAGTTCTTC. This gives the protein CASSPSGGSSYNEQFF.

The gene calls are TRBV11-2 and TRBJ2-3; the D is unclear. The germline V and J ends were trimmed by 5 bases and 2 bases, with 14 bases remaining between them. The CDR3 consists of 15 residues. Looked up from germline, CDR1 is SGHAT and CDR2 is FQNNGV. Here the CDR3 reads CASSRGPPSTDTQYF. The CDR3 DNA follows: TGTGCCAGCAGCCGTGGGCCACCCTCCACAGATACGCAGTATTTT.

This clone was seen only once. This chain joins TRBV6-5 and TRBJ1-6, with D possibly matching TRBD1 (5 bases). The CDR3 is made up of 13 amino acids. Per the germline V gene, CDR1 is MNHEY and CDR2 is SVGAGI. Trimming shortened V by 0 bases and J by 10 bases, and 7 bases separated the two germline ends. This chain's CDR3 is CASSYSEGSPLHF. The CDR3, as DNA: TGTGCCAGCAGTTACTCGGAGGGGTCACCCCTCCACTTT.